This paragraph covers one TCR beta chain sequence. The antigen is not known. Molecular barcoding with unique molecular identifiers was used for the TCRbeta library. TCRdb ran MiXCR on the PCR reads and lists one entry per CDR3 protein. Of about 830,000 distinct CDR3 sequences in the sample, around 15% were seen once. The data belong to a study of T-cell reconstitution after alpha-beta-depleted transplantation in children. The study, taken as a whole, reports: Surviving recipient T cells and thymic progenitors produced the high day-60 TCRbeta diversity seen in some patients. Alpha-beta T cells present about two months after transplant were reported to originate from several hundred expanded graft clones.

The TCR comes from a male patient between 5 and 17 years old who had a stem cell transplant for acute lymphoblastic leukemia, so the T cells may come from the graft donor. The source material was PBMCs, mostly from graft donor cells, sampled 360 days after TCRalphabeta/CD19-depleted stem cell transplant.

CDR3 DNA sequence: TGTGCCAGCAGCTCTCGGGCCCCCAATGAGCAGTTCTTC. Encoded protein: CASSSRAPNEQFF. The rearrangement uses TRBV7-8 and TRBJ2-1; D gene uncertain. The CDR3 loop spans 13 amino acids. Trimming cost V 4 bases and J 6 bases, with 10 bases left between them. Germline V CDR1 and CDR2: SGHVS, FQNEAQ.